This passage covers 14 T cell receptor beta chains from one sample sequenced in a study of CD8 T cells in ankylosing spondylitis. Study-wide results and caveats: It appeared that ankylosing spondylitis blood was characterized by a TCR beta motif of under ten highly homologous variants.

TCRdb reprocessed the 5' RACE reads via MiXCR and lists one record per CDR3 protein. In the table there are 350,000 or so distinct CDR3 sequences, approximately 8% of which are singletons. Which antigens these TCRs recognize remains unknown. The sequenced material came from blood, either unsorted or a sorted T cell fraction (not recorded which). All receptors come from a male donor with ankylosing spondylitis.

Ten or more counts support this clonotype. The chain uses TRBV25-1 and TRBJ2-1; TRBD2 agrees at 9 bases. The CDR3 has 15 amino acids. Looked up from germline, CDR1 is MGHDK and CDR2 is SYGVNS. Losses at the gene ends were 2 bases for V and 4 bases for J; bases not matched to a gene: 3. The CDR3 sequence is CASSEAGGPYNEQFF. CDR3 sequence (DNA): TGTGCCAGCAGTGAAGCGGGAGGGCCTTACAATGAGCAGTTCTTC.

This clonotype was counted between two and nine times. This rearrangement joins TRBV12-3 or TRBV12-4 to TRBJ2-2, with D perhaps matching TRBD1 or TRBD2 (5 bases each). V lost 7 bases, J lost 5 bases, and 23 bases lay in between. CDR3 length: 17 amino acids. DNA of the CDR3: TGTGCCAGCATCCTAGGGACCCTTTTTCTAACAACCGGGGAGCTGTTTTTT. This gives the protein CASILGTLFLTTGELFF.

In its sample, this clonotype was seen a few times. The chain recombines TRBV7-8 with TRBJ2-5, with D unclear. This CDR3 comprises 15 residues. V was cut by 6 bases and J by 2 bases, with 16 bases left in between. CDR1 is SGHVS, CDR2 FQNEAQ, per germline. The CDR3 DNA is TGTGCCAGCAGTTCCGGATGGACCCTACAAGAGACCCAGTACTTC. It codes for CASSSGWTLQETQYF.

In its sample, this clonotype was seen a few times. This chain uses TRBV27 with TRBJ2-5, with TRBD2 as a possible D gene (6 bases). Germline V gene data show CDR1 as MNHEY and CDR2 as SMNVEV (reference sequence). The CDR3 sequence is 16 residues long. V was clipped by 4 bases and J by 7 bases, with 22 bases between them. The CDR3 region is CASSSRRAGRSVTQYF. As DNA, the CDR3 is TGTGCCAGCAGTTCCAGGAGGGCAGGGAGGAGCGTGACCCAGTACTTC.

The rearrangement links TRBV28 to TRBJ2-2; no clear D. With 6 bases removed from V and 2 bases from J, the gap between germline ends came to 16 bases. CDR1 is MDHEN and CDR2 is SYDVKM in the germline V gene. This CDR3 is 16 amino acids long. CDR3 nucleotide sequence: TGTGCCAGCAGCTACGTTGGGTTGGGAAACACCGGGGAGCTGTTTTTT. Its translation is CASSYVGLGNTGELFF.

This chain joins TRBV2 and TRBJ2-7; D is possibly TRBD1 (5 bases). The CDR3 is 13 residues long. V lost 6 bases and J 4 bases, leaving 13 bases between the germline ends. The germline V gene encodes CDR1 SNHLY and CDR2 FYNNEI. The CDR3 bases are TGTGCCAGCAGCATCGACAGAATGTACGAGCAGTACTTC. Translation: CASSIDRMYEQYF.

The V and J genes are TRBV28 and TRBJ2-7, with D maybe TRBD2 (6 bases). The CDR3 covers 15 residues. The germline V and J ends were trimmed by 3 bases and 0 bases, with 12 bases remaining between them. Germline V gene sequence: CDR1 MDHEN, CDR2 SYDVKM. In DNA, the CDR3 is TGTGCCAGCAGTTTGGGGGGTATGGGCTCCTACGAGCAGTACTTC. Amino acids: CASSLGGMGSYEQYF.

CDR3 amino acids: CASSFEGQRYEQYF. The DNA for the CDR3 is TGTGCCAGCAGTTTTGAGGGACAAAGATACGAGCAGTACTTC. The chain employs TRBV27 and TRBJ2-7; maybe TRBD1 (6 bases). V lost 3 bases to trimming and J lost 4 bases, with 13 bases between them. The CDR3 is made up of 14 amino acids. The germline gives CDR1 MNHEY, CDR2 SMNVEV (reference sequence).

The V call is TRBV29-1, the J call TRBJ2-7; D is perhaps TRBD1 (6 bases). V dropped 4 bases and J dropped 3 bases, with 19 bases sitting between them. CDR1 and CDR2 from the germline V gene are SQVTM and ANQGSEA. The CDR3 totals 15 residues. The CDR3 sequence is CSVVPTVGGFYEQYF. The DNA of the CDR3 is TGCAGCGTTGTCCCGACGGTAGGGGGATTCTACGAGCAGTACTTC.

The V call is TRBV12-3 or TRBV12-4, the J call TRBJ2-5; 10 bases are a match to TRBD2. The CDR3 loop spans 15 amino acids. J gave up 4 bases and V 3 bases, and 5 bases lay outside the gene matches. The CDR3 sequence is CASSFLAGAAETQYF. The CDR3 DNA sequence: TGTGCCAGCAGTTTTCTAGCGGGAGCGGCAGAGACCCAGTACTTC.

The chain couples TRBV2 to TRBJ2-5; possible D gene TRBD2, 5 bases. Germline CDR1 SNHLY, CDR2 FYNNEI. The CDR3 contains 12 residues. V gave up 10 bases and J gave up 2 bases, with 11 bases separating them. The CDR3 protein is CATSSLQETQYF. As DNA, the CDR3 is TGTGCCACCTCTAGCTTACAAGAGACCCAGTACTTC.

The rearrangement links TRBV28 to TRBJ2-3; no firm D call. The CDR3 loop spans 16 amino acids. Germline CDR1 reads MDHEN; CDR2 reads SYDVKM. V was trimmed by 4 bases and J by 3 bases, leaving 17 bases between them. The CDR3 region has the DNA TGTGCCAGCAGTTCTGGACCGTCCCCTGGGACAGATACGCAGTATTTT. Amino acid sequence: CASSSGPSPGTDTQYF.

The chain links TRBV18 to TRBJ1-2; perhaps TRBD1 as D (5 bases). The CDR3 covers 14 residues. Germline CDR1 is KGHSH and CDR2 is LQKENI. Trimming took 2 bases from V and 4 from J, leaving 11 bases between them. The CDR3 loop is CASSPEEDSYGYTF. DNA of the CDR3: TGTGCCAGCTCACCAGAGGAAGACAGCTATGGCTACACCTTC.

This clonotype was seen repeatedly, ten times or more. This chain links TRBV9 with TRBJ2-2, with TRBD2 as a possible D gene (6 bases). Trimming removed 3 bases at V and 7 bases at J, with 13 bases between. CDR1 and CDR2 from the germline V gene are SGDLS and YYNGEE. The CDR3 sequence is 14 residues long. DNA for the CDR3: TGTGCCAGCAGCGCGGACCCGGGGGACGGGGAGCTGTTTTTT. Translated, it gives CASSADPGDGELFF.